The clone carrying this TCR beta chain was seen a few times. Its cognate antigen is unknown. PCR was performed using 60 Vbeta and 13 Jbeta primers. Assay used: immunoSEQ multiplex PCR; TCRdb lists only in-frame clones, some missing. The sample carries about 100,000 clones, roughly 74% recorded once. These data are taken from a study of cytomegalovirus exposure and HLA in healthy donors. Study-level findings and limits: A later analysis found common viral pathogens apparently linked to several of the most significant clusters.

From germline, CDR1 is MDHEN and CDR2 SYDVKM. This CDR3 spans 14 amino acids. Trimming took 8 bases from V and 5 from J, leaving 18 bases between them. The gene calls are TRBV28 and TRBJ2-5, with a tentative D call TRBD1 (7 bases). The material sequenced was PBMCs. The clonotype was recovered from a female donor in good health and CMV-seropositive. CDR3 bases: TGTGCCAGCCAAGAACAGGGGAGGTCCGAGACCCAGTACTTC. Translated: CASQEQGRSETQYF. Full variable domain (missing parts from reference TRBV28 and TRBJ2-5): DVKVTQSSRYLVKRTGEKVFLECVQDMDHENMFWYRQDPGLGLRLIYFSYDVKMKEKGDIPEGYSVSREKKERFSLILESASTNQTSMYLCASQEQGRSETQYFGPGTRLLVL.